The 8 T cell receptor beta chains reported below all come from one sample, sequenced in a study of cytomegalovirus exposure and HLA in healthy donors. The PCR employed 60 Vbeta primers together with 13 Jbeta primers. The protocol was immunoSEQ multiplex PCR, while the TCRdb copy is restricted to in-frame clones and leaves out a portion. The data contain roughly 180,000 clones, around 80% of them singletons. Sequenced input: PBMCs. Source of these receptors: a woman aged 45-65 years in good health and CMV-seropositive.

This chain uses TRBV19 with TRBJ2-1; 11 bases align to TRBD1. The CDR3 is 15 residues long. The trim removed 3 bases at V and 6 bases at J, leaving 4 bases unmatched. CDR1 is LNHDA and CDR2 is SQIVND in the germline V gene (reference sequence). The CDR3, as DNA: TGTGCCAGTAGTATGGACAGGGGGCGAGGCAATGAGCAGTTCTTC. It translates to CASSMDRGRGNEQFF.

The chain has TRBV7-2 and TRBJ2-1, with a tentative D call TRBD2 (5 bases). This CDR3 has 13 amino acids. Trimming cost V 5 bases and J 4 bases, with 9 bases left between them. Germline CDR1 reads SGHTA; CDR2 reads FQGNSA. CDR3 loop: CASSPRGYNEQFF. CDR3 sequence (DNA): TGTGCCAGCAGCCCCCGCGGGTACAATGAGCAGTTCTTC.

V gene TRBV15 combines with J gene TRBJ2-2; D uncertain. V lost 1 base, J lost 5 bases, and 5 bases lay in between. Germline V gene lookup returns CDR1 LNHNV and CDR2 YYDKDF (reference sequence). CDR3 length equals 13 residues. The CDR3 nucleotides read TGTGCCACCAGCAGAGCCCAGACCGGGGAGCTGTTTTTT. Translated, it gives CATSRAQTGELFF.

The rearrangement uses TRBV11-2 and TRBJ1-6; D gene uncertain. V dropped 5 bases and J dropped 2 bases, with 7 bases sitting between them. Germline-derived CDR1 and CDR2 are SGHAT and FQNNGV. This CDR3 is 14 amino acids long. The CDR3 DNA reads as TGTGCCAGCAGCCCTTGGCCCTATAATTCACCCCTCCACTTT. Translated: CASSPWPYNSPLHF.

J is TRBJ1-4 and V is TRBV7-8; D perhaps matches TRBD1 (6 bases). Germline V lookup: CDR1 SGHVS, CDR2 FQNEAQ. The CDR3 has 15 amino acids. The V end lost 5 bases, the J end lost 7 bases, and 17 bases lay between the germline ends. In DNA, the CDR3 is TGTGCCAGCAGCCCTTCACAGGGAAGGGGTGAAAAACTGTTTTTT. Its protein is CASSPSQGRGEKLFF.

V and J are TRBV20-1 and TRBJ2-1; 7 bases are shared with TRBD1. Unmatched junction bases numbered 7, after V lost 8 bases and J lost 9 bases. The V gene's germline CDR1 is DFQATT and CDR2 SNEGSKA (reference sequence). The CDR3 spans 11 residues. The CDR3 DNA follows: TGCAGTACCAGGGGGTCGGGTGAGCAGTTCTTC. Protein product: CSTRGSGEQFF.

CDR3: CAIRGTAGMNTGELFF. The CDR3 DNA reads TGTGCCATCAGGGGGACTGCGGGGATGAACACCGGGGAGCTGTTTTTT. V and J are TRBV10-3 and TRBJ2-2; a possible D gene is TRBD2 (6 bases). Germline V lookup: CDR1 ENHRY, CDR2 SYGVKD. The CDR3 is 16 residues long. Trimming cost V 6 bases and J 1 base, with 15 bases left between them.

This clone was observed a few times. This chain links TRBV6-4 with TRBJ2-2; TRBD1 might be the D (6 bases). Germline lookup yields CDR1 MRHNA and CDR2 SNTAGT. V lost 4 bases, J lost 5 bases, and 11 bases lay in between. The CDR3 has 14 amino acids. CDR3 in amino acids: CASSATGSTGELFF. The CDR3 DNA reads TGTGCCAGCAGTGCGACAGGTTCTACCGGGGAGCTGTTTTTT.